One T cell receptor (beta chain) is described in this entry. Trimming took 5 bases from V and 3 from J, leaving 8 bases between them. Per germline, CDR1 MDHEN and CDR2 SYDVKM. The CDR3 runs to 13 residues. The data belong to a study of blood T cell repertoires in COVID-19. About the study: Researchers got acute and convalescent COVID-19 samples from the United States, Italy and Spain. PBMCs, B-cell-depleted T cells, or T cells were the source of the cDNA or gDNA that made up the material.

Original data processing: From reference gene primer amplification, estimates of nucleated cell counts were derived. Here immunoSEQ multiplex PCR was the method, and the copy in TCRdb shows in-frame clones only, minus some. D and trimming were read from the DNA, whereas the V and J calls and clone size are those reported in that table. The sample contains approximately 300,000 clones, around 88% of which appear only once. V usage is TRBV28 and J usage is TRBJ1-5; D remains ambiguous. Sequencing was carried out using peripheral blood. This receptor was taken from a woman aged 45-65 years with acute or convalescent COVID-19. The CDR3 nucleotides read TGTGCCAGCAGTGAAGCGGCCAATCAGCCCCAGCATTTT. This sequence encodes CASSEAANQPQHF.